This T cell receptor beta chain was documented in a study of beta chain features in type 1 diabetes. What was sequenced were expressed TCRB transcripts, since all of the isolated RNA had been reverse transcribed. The data were produced by immunoSEQ multiplex PCR, yet TCRdb's version contains in-frame clones alone and is incomplete. Of a few hundred thousand clones detected, 11% to 15% appear once; the ten largest clones hold about 0.034%. The CDR3 is made up of 15 amino acids. The germline CDR1 and CDR2 sequences are SGHTA and FQGNSA. The V and J ends lost 4 bases and 9 bases, in that order; junction bases with no gene match: 14. Sorted populations were all over 98% pure.

This chain connects TRBV7-2 to TRBJ2-7; 8 bases fit TRBD2. This TCR came from a man younger than 45 in good health. The specimen was naive CD4+ T cells from blood. In nucleotides, the CDR3 is TGTGCCAGCAGCTCCGTAGGTGGGCGGGAGGTAGGGCAGTACGTC. As protein: CASSSVGGREVGQYV.